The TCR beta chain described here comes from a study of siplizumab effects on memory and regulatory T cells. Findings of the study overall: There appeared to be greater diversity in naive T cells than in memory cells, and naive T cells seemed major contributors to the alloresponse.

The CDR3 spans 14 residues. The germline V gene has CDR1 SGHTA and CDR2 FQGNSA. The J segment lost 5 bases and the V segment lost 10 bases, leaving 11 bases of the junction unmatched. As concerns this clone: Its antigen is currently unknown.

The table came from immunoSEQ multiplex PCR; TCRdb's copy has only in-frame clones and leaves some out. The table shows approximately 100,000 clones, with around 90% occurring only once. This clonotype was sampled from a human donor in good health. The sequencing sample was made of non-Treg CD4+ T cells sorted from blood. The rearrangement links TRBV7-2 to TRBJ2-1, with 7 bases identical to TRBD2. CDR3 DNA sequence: TGTGCCACGGGGCTGACTAGCACCGACAATGAGCAGTTCTTC. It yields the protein CATGLTSTDNEQFF.